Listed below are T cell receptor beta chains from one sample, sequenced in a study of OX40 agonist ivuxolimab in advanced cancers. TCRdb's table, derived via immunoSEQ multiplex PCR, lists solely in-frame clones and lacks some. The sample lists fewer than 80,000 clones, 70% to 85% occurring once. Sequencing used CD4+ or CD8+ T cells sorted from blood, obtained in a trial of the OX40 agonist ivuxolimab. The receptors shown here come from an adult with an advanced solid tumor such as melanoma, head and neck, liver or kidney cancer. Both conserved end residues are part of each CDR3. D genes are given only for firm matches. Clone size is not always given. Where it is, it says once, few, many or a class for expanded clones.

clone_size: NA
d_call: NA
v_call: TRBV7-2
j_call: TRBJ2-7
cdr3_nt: TGTGCCAGCAGCTTATTCCAGTTTGGCGACGAGCAGTACTTC
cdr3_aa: CASSLFQFGDEQYF

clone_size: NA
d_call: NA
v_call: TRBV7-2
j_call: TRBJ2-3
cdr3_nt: TGTGCCAGCAGCTCCAGCACAGATACGCAGTATTTT
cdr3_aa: CASSSSTDTQYF

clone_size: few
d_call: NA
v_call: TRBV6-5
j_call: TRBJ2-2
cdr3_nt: TGTGCCAGCAGGGGGACTTCGAACACCGGGGAGCTGTTTTTT
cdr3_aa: CASRGTSNTGELFF

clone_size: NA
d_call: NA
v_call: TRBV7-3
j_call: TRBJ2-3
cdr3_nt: TGTGCCAGCAGCCCAAGGGGGGGGCCCTTGATCCCGCATACGCAGTATTTT
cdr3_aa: CASSPRGGPLIPHTQYF

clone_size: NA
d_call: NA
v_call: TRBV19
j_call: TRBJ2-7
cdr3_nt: TGTGCCAGTAGTGATAGTCTATCCGTCAGGGAAGACGAGCAGTACTTC
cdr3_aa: CASSDSLSVREDEQYF

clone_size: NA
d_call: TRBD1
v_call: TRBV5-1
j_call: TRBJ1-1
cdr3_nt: TGCGCCAGCAGCCCGGGAGACAGGGGAGCTGAAGCTTTCTTT
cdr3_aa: CASSPGDRGAEAFF

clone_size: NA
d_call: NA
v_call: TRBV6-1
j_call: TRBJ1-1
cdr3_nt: TGTGCCAGCAGTGAAAGGTACAGGGTCGGATCTGAAGCTTTCTTT
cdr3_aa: CASSERYRVGSEAFF

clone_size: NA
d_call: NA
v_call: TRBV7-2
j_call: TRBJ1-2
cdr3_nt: TGTGCCAGCAGCCTTAGACATGGCTACACCTTC
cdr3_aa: CASSLRHGYTF

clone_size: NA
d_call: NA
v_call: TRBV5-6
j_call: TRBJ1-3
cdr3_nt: TGTGCCAGCAGCTTGCGGTCCTTCACTGGAAACACCATATATTTT
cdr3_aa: CASSLRSFTGNTIYF

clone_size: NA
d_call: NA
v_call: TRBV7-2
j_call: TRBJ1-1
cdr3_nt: TGTGCCAGCAGCTGGGCATGGGCGAACACTGAAGCTTTCTTT
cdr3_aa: CASSWAWANTEAFF

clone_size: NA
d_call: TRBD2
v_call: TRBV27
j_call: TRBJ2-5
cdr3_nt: TGTGCCAGCAGTTTATGGCAGGGAGGGGAGACCCAGTACTTC
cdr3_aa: CASSLWQGGETQYF

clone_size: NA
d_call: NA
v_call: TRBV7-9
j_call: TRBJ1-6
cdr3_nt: TGTGCCAGCAGCGAAAGGAGCTCCTATAATTCACCCCTCCACTTT
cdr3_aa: CASSERSSYNSPLHF

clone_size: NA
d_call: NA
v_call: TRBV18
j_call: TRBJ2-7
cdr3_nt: TGTGCCAGCTCACCACCGACTAGCTACGAGCAGTACTTC
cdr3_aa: CASSPPTSYEQYF

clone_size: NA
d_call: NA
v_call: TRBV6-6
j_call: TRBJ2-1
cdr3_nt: TGTGCCAGCAGTTACTCGCTGGGCAGGTCGCCTGAGCAGTTCTTC
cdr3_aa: CASSYSLGRSPEQFF

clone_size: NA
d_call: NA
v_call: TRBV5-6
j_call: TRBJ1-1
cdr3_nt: TGTGCCAGCAGCTTGGGGGCAGGGCCAGCTTTCTTT
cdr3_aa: CASSLGAGPAFF

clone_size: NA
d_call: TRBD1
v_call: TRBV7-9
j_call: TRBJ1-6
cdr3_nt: TGTGCCAGCAGCTTAAACCGCAGGGGGGTCTTGTCACCCCTCCACTTT
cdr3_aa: CASSLNRRGVLSPLHF

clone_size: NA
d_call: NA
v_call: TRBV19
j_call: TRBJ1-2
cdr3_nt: TGTGCCAGTAGTACCAGGACTCGCTACACCTTT
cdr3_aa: CASSTRTRYTF

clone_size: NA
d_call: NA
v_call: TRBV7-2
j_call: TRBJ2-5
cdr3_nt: TGTGCCAGCCGAGACGGACGGAACCGAGAGACCCAGTACTTC
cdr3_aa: CASRDGRNRETQYF

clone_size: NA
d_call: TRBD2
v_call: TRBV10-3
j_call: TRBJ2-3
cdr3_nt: TGTGCCATCAGTGAGTCTGCCGGGGGGGCCAGCACAGATACGCAGTATTTT
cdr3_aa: CAISESAGGASTDTQYF

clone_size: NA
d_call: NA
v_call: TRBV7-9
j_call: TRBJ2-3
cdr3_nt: TGTGCCAGCAGCTCCGCTCCGCGAGCTAGCACAGATACGCAGTATTTT
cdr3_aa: CASSSAPRASTDTQYF

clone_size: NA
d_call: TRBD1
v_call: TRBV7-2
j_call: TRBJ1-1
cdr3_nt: TGTGCCAGCAGCCCAAACAGGGGAGGGGAAGCTTTCTTT
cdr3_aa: CASSPNRGGEAFF

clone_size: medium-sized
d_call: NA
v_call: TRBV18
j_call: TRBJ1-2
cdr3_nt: TGTGCCAGCTCGCCTACTGGACAGTTGGGGAGGGTACGCTACACCTTC
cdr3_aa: CASSPTGQLGRVRYTF

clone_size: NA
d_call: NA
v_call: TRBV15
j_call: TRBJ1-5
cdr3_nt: TGTGCCACCAGCAGAGATAACCAGCCCCAGCATTTT
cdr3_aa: CATSRDNQPQHF

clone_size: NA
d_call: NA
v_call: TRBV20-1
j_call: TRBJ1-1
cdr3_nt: TGCAGTGCTAGAGGGGCCACTGAAGCTTTCTTT
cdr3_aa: CSARGATEAFF

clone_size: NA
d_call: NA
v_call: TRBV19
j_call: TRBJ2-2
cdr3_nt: TGTGCCAGTAGCCAACAGGGTAACACCGGGGAGCTGTTTTTT
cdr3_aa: CASSQQGNTGELFF

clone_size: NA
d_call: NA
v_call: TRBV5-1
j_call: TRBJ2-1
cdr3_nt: TGCGCCAGCAGCTTGGGTGGGGCGAGCTCCTACAATGAGCAGTTCTTC
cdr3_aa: CASSLGGASSYNEQFF

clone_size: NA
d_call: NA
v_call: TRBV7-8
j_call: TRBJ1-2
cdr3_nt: TGTGCCAGCAGCTTAGAGGGACAAATTTATGGCTACACCTTC
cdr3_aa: CASSLEGQIYGYTF

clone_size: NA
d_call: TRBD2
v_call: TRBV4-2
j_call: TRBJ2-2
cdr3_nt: TGTGCCAGCAGCCAATCAAGTAGCGGGGGGGCTTCCGGGGAGCTGTTTTTT
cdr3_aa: CASSQSSSGGASGELFF

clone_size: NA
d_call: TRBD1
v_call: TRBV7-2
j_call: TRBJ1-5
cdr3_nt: TGTGCCAGCAGCCTCCCGACAGGGGGGGGTCAGCCCCAGCATTTT
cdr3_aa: CASSLPTGGGQPQHF

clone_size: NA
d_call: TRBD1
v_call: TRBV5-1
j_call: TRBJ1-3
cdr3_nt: TGCGCCAGCAGGCCAACAGGGGCGGACACCATATATTTT
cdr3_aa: CASRPTGADTIYF

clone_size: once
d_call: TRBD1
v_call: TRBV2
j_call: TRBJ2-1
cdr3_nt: TGTGCCAGCGACCGGGACAGGGGTTGGAATGAGCAGTTCTTC
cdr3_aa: CASDRDRGWNEQFF

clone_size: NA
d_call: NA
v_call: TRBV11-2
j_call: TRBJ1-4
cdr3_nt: TGTGCCAGCAGGCCCGTCGGGGGGGAGAATGAAAAACTGTTTTTT
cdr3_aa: CASRPVGGENEKLFF

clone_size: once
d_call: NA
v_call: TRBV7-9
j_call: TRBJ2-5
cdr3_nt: TGTGCCAGCAGCTTACTGGCCCAGGCCCAGGGGACCCAGTACTTC
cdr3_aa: CASSLLAQAQGTQYF

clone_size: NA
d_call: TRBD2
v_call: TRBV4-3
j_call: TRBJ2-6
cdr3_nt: TGCGCCAGCAGCCCGCGGGGGACCTACTCTGGGGCCAACGTCCTGACTTTC
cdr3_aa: CASSPRGTYSGANVLTF

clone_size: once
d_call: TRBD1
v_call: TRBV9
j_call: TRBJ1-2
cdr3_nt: TGTGCCAGCAGCGTAGGGGGACAGGGAAGGGGCTACACCTTC
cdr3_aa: CASSVGGQGRGYTF

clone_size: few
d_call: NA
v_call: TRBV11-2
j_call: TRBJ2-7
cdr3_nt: TGTGCCAGCAGCCGAACCCTGGACGGAGCAGAAATCTTTGAGCAGTACTTC
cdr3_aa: CASSRTLDGAEIFEQYF

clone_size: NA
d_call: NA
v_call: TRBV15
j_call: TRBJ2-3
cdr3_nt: TGTGCCACCAGCAGGGAAGAGGGTAGCACAGATACGCAGTATTTT
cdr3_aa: CATSREEGSTDTQYF

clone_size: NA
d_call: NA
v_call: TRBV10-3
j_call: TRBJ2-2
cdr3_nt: TGTGCCATCAGTGAGTCCCCCGGGGTAGGAGAGATTAAGAACACCGGGGAGCTGTTTTTT
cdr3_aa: CAISESPGVGEIKNTGELFF

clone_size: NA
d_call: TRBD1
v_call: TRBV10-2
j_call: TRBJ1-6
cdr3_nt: TGCGCCAGCAGTGAGTCCACAGGGGATTTAGGATCACCCCTCCACTTT
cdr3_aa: CASSESTGDLGSPLHF

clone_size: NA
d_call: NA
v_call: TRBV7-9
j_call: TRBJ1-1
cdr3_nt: TGTGCCAGCAGCTCCATGAGAGGCACTGAAGCTTTCTTT
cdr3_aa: CASSSMRGTEAFF

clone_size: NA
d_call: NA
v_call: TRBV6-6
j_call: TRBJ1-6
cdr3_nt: TGTGCCAGCAGTTACGGGTCGAATTCACCCCTCCACTTT
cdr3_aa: CASSYGSNSPLHF

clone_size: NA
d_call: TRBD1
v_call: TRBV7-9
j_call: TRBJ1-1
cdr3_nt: TGTGCCAGCAGCTTTGGGACAGGGGGGGATGCTTTCTTT
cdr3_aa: CASSFGTGGDAFF

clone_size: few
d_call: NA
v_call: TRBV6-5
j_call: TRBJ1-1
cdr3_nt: TGTGCCAGCAGTTACCTCAGGCTGAACACTGAAGCTTTCTTT
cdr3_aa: CASSYLRLNTEAFF

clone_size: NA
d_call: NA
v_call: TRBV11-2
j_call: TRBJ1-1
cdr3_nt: TGTGCCAGCAGCTTAGATTGGGCGGGGAACACTGAAGCTTTCTTT
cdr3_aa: CASSLDWAGNTEAFF

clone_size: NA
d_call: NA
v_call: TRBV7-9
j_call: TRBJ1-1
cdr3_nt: TGTGCCAGCAGCCCAGGGGACCGTATGAACACTGAAGCTTTCTTT
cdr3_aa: CASSPGDRMNTEAFF

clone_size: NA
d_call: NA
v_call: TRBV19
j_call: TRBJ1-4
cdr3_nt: TGTGCCAGTAGTATTGAGGGGCCCCATGAAAAACTGTTTTTT
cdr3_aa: CASSIEGPHEKLFF

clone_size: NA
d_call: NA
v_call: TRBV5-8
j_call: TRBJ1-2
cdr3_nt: TGTGCCAGCAGCGACACACAAGGAAACTATGGCTACACCTTC
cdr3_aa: CASSDTQGNYGYTF

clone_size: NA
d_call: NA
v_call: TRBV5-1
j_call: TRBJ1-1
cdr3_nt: TGCGCCAGCAGCTTGTTTGGGGGCAGGGGTCACACTGAAGCTTTCTTT
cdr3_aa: CASSLFGGRGHTEAFF

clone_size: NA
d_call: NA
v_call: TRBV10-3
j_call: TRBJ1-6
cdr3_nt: TGTGCCATCAGTGTTGAGCCTCCTAATTCACCCCTCCACTTT
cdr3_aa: CAISVEPPNSPLHF

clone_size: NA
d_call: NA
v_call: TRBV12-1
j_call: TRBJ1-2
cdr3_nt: TGTGCCAGCAGGTTAAACCAGGGTATGTCGTTAGGCTACACCTTC
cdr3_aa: CASRLNQGMSLGYTF

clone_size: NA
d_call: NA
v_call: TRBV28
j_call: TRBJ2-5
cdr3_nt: TGTGCCAGCAGGTCTGGGGCTGGGGAGACCCAGTACTTC
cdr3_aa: CASRSGAGETQYF

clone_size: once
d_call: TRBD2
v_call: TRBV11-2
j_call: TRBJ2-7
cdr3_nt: TGTGCCAGCAGCTTAGCTCCGGGGGACTACTACGAGCAGTACTTC
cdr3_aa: CASSLAPGDYYEQYF

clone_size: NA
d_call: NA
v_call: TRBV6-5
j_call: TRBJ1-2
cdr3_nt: TGTGCCAGCAGTTACCAACAGGGAGGGTATGGCTACACCTTC
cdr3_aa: CASSYQQGGYGYTF

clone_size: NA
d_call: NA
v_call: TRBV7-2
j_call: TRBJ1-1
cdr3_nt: TGTGCCAGCAGCTTTCTGGGGGTAGCGAACACTGAAGCTTTCTTT
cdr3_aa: CASSFLGVANTEAFF

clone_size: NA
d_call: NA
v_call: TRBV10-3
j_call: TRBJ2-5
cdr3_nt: TGTGCCATCAGTGACCGAGGGACAAATCAAGAGACCCAGTACTTC
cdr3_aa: CAISDRGTNQETQYF